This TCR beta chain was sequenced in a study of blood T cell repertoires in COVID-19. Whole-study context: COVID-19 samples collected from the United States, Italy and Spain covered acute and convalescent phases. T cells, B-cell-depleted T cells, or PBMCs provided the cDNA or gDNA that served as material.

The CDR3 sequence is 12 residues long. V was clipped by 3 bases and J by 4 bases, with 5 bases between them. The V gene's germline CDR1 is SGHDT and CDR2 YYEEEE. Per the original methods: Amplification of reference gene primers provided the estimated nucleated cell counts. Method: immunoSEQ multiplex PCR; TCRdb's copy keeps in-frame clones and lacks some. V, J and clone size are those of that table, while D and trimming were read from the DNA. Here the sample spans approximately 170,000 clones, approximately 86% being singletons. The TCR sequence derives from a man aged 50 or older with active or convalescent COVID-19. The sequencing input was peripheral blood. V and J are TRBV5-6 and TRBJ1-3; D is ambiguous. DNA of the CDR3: TGTGCCAGCAGCTCCCAAGGAAACACCATATATTTT. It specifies CASSSQGNTIYF.